The rows below give T cell receptor beta chains drawn from one sample of a study of blood T cells in healthy people across ages. In TCRdb, the 5' RACE reads were re-called with MiXCR into one record per CDR3 protein. The data show some 670,000 distinct CDR3 sequences, under 65% seen once. Sequencing was carried out using blood. These receptors came from a woman aged 80 or over in good health. Each CDR3 is given with its conserved first and last residue. Each record gives: D gene, clone size, J gene, V gene, CDR3 protein, CDR3 DNA. D genes are given only for firm matches. The size entry is marked missing in some rows and otherwise reads once, few, many or a size class.

>NA|NA|TRBJ1-1|TRBV27
CASSLLKGVDTEAFF
TGTGCCAGCAGTTTACTGAAGGGAGTCGACACTGAAGCTTTCTTT
>NA|NA|TRBJ2-4|TRBV7-3
CASSSGAAKNIQYF
TGTGCCAGCAGTTCTGGGGCAGCCAAAAACATTCAGTACTTC
>NA|many|TRBJ1-5|TRBV6-6
CASSPNSNQPQHF
TGTGCCAGCAGTCCCAATAGCAATCAGCCCCAGCATTTT
>NA|few|TRBJ2-2|TRBV6-6
CASKDRLYTGELFF
TGTGCCAGCAAAGACAGGCTCTACACCGGGGAGCTGTTTTTT
>TRBD1|NA|TRBJ2-1|TRBV2
CASTRDRGYNEQFF
TGTGCCAGCACCCGGGACAGGGGTTACAATGAGCAGTTCTTC
>NA|once|TRBJ1-5|TRBV7-2
CATSIRGNQPQHF
TGTGCCACCTCGATCCGGGGGAATCAGCCCCAGCATTTT
>NA|NA|TRBJ1-3|TRBV7-9
CAGGSSGNTIYF
TGTGCCGGGGGATCATCTGGAAACACCATATATTTT
>TRBD1|NA|TRBJ1-2|TRBV14
CASSRDRGRNYGYTF
TGTGCCAGCAGTCGAGACAGGGGACGCAACTATGGCTACACCTTC
>NA|NA|TRBJ1-5|TRBV2
CASRKYHGDNQPQHF
TGTGCCAGCAGAAAGTATCACGGAGACAATCAGCCCCAGCATTTT
>TRBD2|many|TRBJ2-1|TRBV10-3
CAIRPLAGSSYNEQFF
TGTGCCATCAGACCCCTAGCGGGGAGCTCCTACAATGAGCAGTTCTTC
>NA|many|TRBJ1-5|TRBV6-5
CASSRARGQPQHF
TGTGCCAGCAGTCGCGCCAGGGGCCAGCCCCAGCATTTT
>NA|NA|TRBJ2-5|TRBV2
CASSPPIGTQYF
TGTGCCAGCAGCCCCCCCATTGGGACCCAGTACTTC
>NA|few|TRBJ2-3|TRBV18
CASSPAQGSTDTQYF
TGTGCCAGCTCACCAGCACAGGGCAGCACAGATACGCAGTATTTT
>NA|few|TRBJ2-2|TRBV15
CATSPLLSAANTGELFF
TGTGCCACCAGCCCACTCTTGTCAGCCGCGAACACCGGGGAGCTGTTTTTT
>NA|once|TRBJ2-5|TRBV5-1
CASSLSHPGETQYF
TGCGCCAGCAGCTTGTCCCACCCGGGGGAGACCCAGTACTTC
>NA|few|TRBJ1-5|TRBV12-3/TRBV12-4
CASSNRGEPQHF
TGTGCCAGCAGCAATCGAGGTGAGCCCCAGCATTTT
>NA|few|TRBJ2-5|TRBV11-2
CASSFPHAGNKETQYF
TGTGCCAGCAGCTTCCCGCACGCCGGAAATAAAGAGACCCAGTACTTC
>TRBD1|NA|TRBJ1-1|TRBV3-1
CASSQDLGITTGGTEAFF
TGTGCCAGCAGCCAAGATTTGGGTATCACGACAGGGGGCACTGAAGCTTTCTTT
>NA|NA|TRBJ2-5|TRBV7-2
CASSLISGGVGEQYF
TGTGCCAGCAGCTTGATCTCAGGAGGGGTGGGGGAGCAGTACTTC
>NA|NA|TRBJ2-7|TRBV6-1
CASSGQYEQYF
TGTGCCAGCAGTGGACAGTACGAGCAGTACTTC
>NA|NA|TRBJ2-1|TRBV28
CASSAARNEQFF
TGTGCCAGCAGTGCAGCTCGAAATGAGCAGTTCTTC
>NA|NA|TRBJ2-2|TRBV6-5
CATCLAGNTGELFF
TGTGCCACCTGCTTGGCGGGGAACACCGGGGAGCTGTTTTTT
>NA|few|TRBJ2-2|TRBV9
CASSVATSGRELFF
TGTGCCAGCAGCGTAGCTACCTCTGGCCGGGAGCTGTTTTTT
>NA|NA|TRBJ2-5|TRBV4-1
CASSPRRRYQETQYF
TGCGCCAGCAGCCCACGGAGAAGGTACCAAGAGACCCAGTACTTC
>NA|NA|TRBJ1-2|TRBV6-2/TRBV6-3
CASSRQNNYGYTF
TGTGCCAGCAGTCGACAGAATAACTATGGCTACACCTTC
>NA|NA|TRBJ2-3|TRBV12-3/TRBV12-4
CASNPPEGDTQYF
TGTGCCAGCAACCCTCCAGAGGGGGATACGCAGTATTTT
>NA|NA|TRBJ2-2|TRBV12-3/TRBV12-4
CASSSESSGLGTGELFF
TGCGCCAGCAGTTCGGAATCTTCGGGCCTTGGCACCGGGGAGCTGTTTTTT
>TRBD2|NA|TRBJ2-3|TRBV12-3/TRBV12-4
CASQAGRGADAQYF
TGTGCCAGTCAAGCGGGAAGGGGTGCAGATGCGCAGTATTTT
>NA|few|TRBJ2-7|TRBV21-1
CASSKKDRAYYEQYF
TGTGCCAGCAGCAAGAAGGACAGGGCCTACTACGAGCAGTACTTC
>NA|once|TRBJ2-7|TRBV29-1
CSVPTSSYEQYF
TGCAGCGTTCCGACTAGCTCCTACGAGCAGTACTTC
>TRBD1|NA|TRBJ2-3|TRBV4-2
CASSQKGTDWSTDTQYF
TGTGCCAGCAGCCAGAAAGGGACAGACTGGAGCACAGATACGCAGTATTTT
>TRBD1|NA|TRBJ2-7|TRBV7-2
CASSRGTGSGYEQYF
TGTGCCAGCAGCCGGGGGACAGGGTCTGGCTACGAGCAGTACTTC
>NA|NA|TRBJ2-6|TRBV20-1
CSAARSGSDSGANVLTF
TGCAGTGCGGCCAGGTCCGGGTCTGATTCTGGGGCCAACGTCCTGACTTTC
>NA|NA|TRBJ2-1|TRBV10-3
CAITPGLSSYNEQFF
TGTGCCATCACTCCGGGACTTAGCTCCTACAATGAGCAGTTCTTC
>NA|NA|TRBJ2-7|TRBV27
CASSLFVGTPREQYF
TGTGCCAGCAGTTTATTCGTAGGGACCCCTCGGGAGCAGTACTTC
>NA|NA|TRBJ1-1|TRBV20-1
CSAGSRRGEAFF
TGCAGTGCTGGCTCGAGGCGCGGGGAAGCTTTCTTT
>NA|NA|TRBJ2-5|TRBV20-1
CSARHEVETQYF
TGCAGTGCGAGGCACGAAGTGGAGACCCAGTACTTC
>NA|once|TRBJ2-2|TRBV12-3/TRBV12-4
CASSLNPRAGAIGELFF
TGTGCCAGCAGTTTAAATCCTCGGGCGGGGGCGATCGGGGAGCTGTTTTTT
>NA|NA|TRBJ1-2|TRBV9
CASSVTSDGSLGYTF
TGTGCCAGCAGCGTGACCTCGGACGGTTCCCTAGGCTACACCTTC
>NA|many|TRBJ2-5|TRBV12-3/TRBV12-4
CASSRSGGQYF
TGTGCCAGCAGTCGTTCTGGGGGCCAGTACTTC
>NA|many|TRBJ2-3|TRBV20-1
CKAGRSTDTQYF
TGCAAAGCGGGCAGAAGCACAGATACGCAGTATTTT
>TRBD1|many|TRBJ2-5|TRBV6-5
CASSPGTGSLQETQYF
TGTGCCAGCAGTCCGGGGACAGGGTCACTCCAAGAGACCCAGTACTTC
>TRBD1|few|TRBJ2-7|TRBV5-1
CASSSRQGPYNEQYF
TGCGCCAGCAGCTCCCGACAGGGGCCTTACAATGAGCAGTACTTC
>NA|NA|TRBJ2-2|TRBV21-1
CASSIKGGLAGTNTGELFF
TGTGCCAGCAGCATTAAAGGGGGACTAGCGGGGACGAACACCGGGGAGCTGTTTTTT
>NA|many|TRBJ2-1|TRBV5-1
CASSSLQSDEQFF
TGCGCCAGCAGCTCTCTTCAAAGCGATGAGCAGTTCTTC
>TRBD1|once|TRBJ2-7|TRBV6-5
CASSVPGQGYEQYF
TGTGCCAGCAGTGTCCCGGGACAGGGGTACGAGCAGTACTTC
>TRBD2|once|TRBJ2-1|TRBV12-3/TRBV12-4
CASSLNGRDQETQFF
TGTGCCAGCAGTTTAAACGGGAGGGACCAAGAGACCCAGTTCTTC
>TRBD1|NA|TRBJ2-7|TRBV20-1
CSARIGQGTYEQYF
TGCAGTGCTAGGATCGGACAGGGGACCTACGAGCAGTACTTC
>NA|NA|TRBJ2-1|TRBV6-6
CASSPGTPGGQFF
TGTGCCAGCAGTCCGGGGACCCCCGGGGGGCAGTTCTTC
>TRBD2|once|TRBJ2-1|TRBV29-1
CSVGTSGGQRNEQFF
TGCAGCGTCGGGACTAGCGGGGGACAACGCAATGAGCAGTTCTTC
>TRBD2|NA|TRBJ2-1|TRBV7-9
CASSARGTSGSNEQFF
TGTGCCAGCAGCGCTAGAGGGACTAGCGGGAGCAATGAGCAGTTCTTC
>NA|many|TRBJ2-7|TRBV5-1
CASRPARGETYEQYF
TGCGCCAGCAGGCCTGCCAGGGGCGAAACCTACGAGCAGTACTTC
>NA|few|TRBJ2-7|TRBV7-2
CDSSLSLGNEQYF
TGTGACAGCAGCTTGAGCCTCGGGAACGAGCAGTACTTC
>NA|many|TRBJ2-3|TRBV10-3
CAIAPSGPLDTQYF
TGTGCCATCGCGCCCAGCGGCCCTCTCGATACGCAGTATTTT
>NA|NA|TRBJ2-1|TRBV2
CASSTGPYNEQFF
TGTGCCAGCAGTACGGGACCTTACAATGAGCAGTTCTTC
>NA|NA|TRBJ2-7|TRBV10-3
CAISEGTRGGYEQYF
TGTGCCATCAGTGAGGGCACCCGGGGAGGCTACGAGCAGTACTTC
>TRBD1|few|TRBJ2-1|TRBV12-3/TRBV12-4
CASSLSARTARGREQFF
TGTGCCAGCAGTTTAAGTGCCCGGACAGCCAGGGGGCGTGAGCAGTTCTTC
>TRBD2|many|TRBJ2-5|TRBV4-2
CASSQGLLGGGASETQYF
TGTGCCAGCAGCCAAGGGCTTCTTGGCGGGGGGGCCTCAGAGACCCAGTACTTC